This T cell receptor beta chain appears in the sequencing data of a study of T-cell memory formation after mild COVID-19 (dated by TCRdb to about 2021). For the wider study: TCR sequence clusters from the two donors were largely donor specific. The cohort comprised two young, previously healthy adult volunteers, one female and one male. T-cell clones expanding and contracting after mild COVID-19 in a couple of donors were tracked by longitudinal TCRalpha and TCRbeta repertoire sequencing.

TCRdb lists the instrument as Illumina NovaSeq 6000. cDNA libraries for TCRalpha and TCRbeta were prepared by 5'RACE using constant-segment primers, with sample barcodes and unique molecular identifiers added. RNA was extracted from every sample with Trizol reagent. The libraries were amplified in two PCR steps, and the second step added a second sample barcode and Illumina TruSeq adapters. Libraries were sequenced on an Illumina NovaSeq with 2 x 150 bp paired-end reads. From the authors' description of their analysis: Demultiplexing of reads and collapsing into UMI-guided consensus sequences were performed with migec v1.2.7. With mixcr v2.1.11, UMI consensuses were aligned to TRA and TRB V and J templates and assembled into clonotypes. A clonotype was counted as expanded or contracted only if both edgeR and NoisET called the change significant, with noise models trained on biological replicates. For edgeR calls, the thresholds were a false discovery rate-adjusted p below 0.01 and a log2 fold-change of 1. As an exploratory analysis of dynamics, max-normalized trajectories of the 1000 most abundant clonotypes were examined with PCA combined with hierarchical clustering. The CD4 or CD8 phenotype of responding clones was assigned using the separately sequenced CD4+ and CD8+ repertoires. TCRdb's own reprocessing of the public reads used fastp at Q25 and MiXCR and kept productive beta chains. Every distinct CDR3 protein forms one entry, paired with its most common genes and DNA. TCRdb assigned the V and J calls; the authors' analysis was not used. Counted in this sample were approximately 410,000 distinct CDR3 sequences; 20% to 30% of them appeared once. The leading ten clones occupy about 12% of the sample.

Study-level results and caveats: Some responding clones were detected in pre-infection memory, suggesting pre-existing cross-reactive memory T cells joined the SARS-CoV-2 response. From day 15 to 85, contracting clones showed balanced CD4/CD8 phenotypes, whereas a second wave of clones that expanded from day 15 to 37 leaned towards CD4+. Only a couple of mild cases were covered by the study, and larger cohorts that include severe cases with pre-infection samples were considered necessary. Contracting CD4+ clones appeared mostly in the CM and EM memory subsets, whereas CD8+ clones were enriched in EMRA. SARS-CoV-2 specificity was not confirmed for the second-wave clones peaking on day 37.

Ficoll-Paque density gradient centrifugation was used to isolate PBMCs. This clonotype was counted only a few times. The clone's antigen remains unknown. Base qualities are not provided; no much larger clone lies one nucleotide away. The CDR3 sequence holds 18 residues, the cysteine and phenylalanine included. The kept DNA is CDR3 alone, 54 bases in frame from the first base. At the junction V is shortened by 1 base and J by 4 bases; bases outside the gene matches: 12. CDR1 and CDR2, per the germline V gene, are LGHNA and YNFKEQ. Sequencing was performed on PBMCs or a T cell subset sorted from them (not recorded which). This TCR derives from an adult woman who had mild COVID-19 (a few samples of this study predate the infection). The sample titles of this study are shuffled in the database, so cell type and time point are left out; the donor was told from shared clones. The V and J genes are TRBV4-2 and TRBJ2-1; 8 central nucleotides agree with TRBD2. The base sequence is TGTGCCAGCAGCCAAGTTGGGGATGCGGGACTAGATTACAATGAGCAGTTCTTC. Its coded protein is CASSQVGDAGLDYNEQFF.